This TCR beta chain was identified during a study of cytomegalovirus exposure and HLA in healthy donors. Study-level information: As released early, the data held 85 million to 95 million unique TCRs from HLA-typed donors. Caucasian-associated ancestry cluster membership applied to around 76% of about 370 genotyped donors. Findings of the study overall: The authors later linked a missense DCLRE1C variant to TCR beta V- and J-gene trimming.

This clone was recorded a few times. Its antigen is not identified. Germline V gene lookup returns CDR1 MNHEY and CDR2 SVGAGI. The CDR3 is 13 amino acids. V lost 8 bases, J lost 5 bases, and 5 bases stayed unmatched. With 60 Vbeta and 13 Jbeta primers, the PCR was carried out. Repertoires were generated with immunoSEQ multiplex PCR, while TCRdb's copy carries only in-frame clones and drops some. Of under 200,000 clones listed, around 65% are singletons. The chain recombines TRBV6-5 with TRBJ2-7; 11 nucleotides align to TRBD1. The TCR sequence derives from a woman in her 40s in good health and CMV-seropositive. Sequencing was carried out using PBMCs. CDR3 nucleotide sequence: TGTGCCAGCGCGGGACAGGGGGTAAACGAGCAGTACTTC. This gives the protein CASAGQGVNEQYF.